The TCR beta chain described here comes from a study of CD8 T cells in ankylosing spondylitis. V was pared by 0 bases and J by 5 bases, with 17 bases between. This CDR3 comprises 17 residues. There are many counts of this clonotype. In TCRdb, the 5' RACE reads were re-called with MiXCR into one record per CDR3 protein. Among roughly 150,000 distinct CDR3 sequences, roughly 31% were seen once, and the ten largest hold about 6.3%. The sequence came from a male donor with ankylosing spondylitis. The sample taken for sequencing was synovial fluid, either unsorted or a sorted T cell fraction (not recorded which). The rearrangement joins TRBV12-3 or TRBV12-4 to TRBJ1-5, with D possibly TRBD1 on 5 matching bases. CDR3 nucleotides: TGTGCCAGCAGTTTAGCGGGGCAGGGAGTTATTGATCAGCCCCAGCATTTT. It translates to CASSLAGQGVIDQPQHF.